The rows below give T cell receptor beta chains drawn from one sample of a study of blood T cells in healthy people across ages. TCRdb re-analysed the 5' RACE reads in MiXCR, keeping a single row per CDR3 protein. The sample has about 1.4 million distinct CDR3 sequences, approximately 60% seen once. Sequencing input: blood. The source is a young man in good health. Both conserved end residues are part of each CDR3. The order of the fields is J gene, CDR3 length, clone size, D gene, V gene, CDR3 DNA, CDR3 protein. The D gene is left open where the match is weak. Rows give clone size only sometimes, using once, few, many, or a class for an expanded clone.

>TRBJ1-5|15|.|.|TRBV7-2
TGTGCCAGCAGCTTAAGCAGTAATAGCAATCAGCCCCAGCATTTT
CASSLSSNSNQPQHF
>TRBJ2-7|14|.|.|TRBV5-6
TGTGCCAGCAGCTATACAGGGAGGCTGGTCGAGCAGTACTTC
CASSYTGRLVEQYF
>TRBJ1-6|13|.|TRBD1|TRBV27
TGTGCCACCCCGGGACAGGGTAATTCACCCCTCCACTTT
CATPGQGNSPLHF
>TRBJ2-4|14|.|.|TRBV12-3/TRBV12-4
TGTGCCAGCAGTCTGGACCGCCCAGGGAACATTCAGTACTTC
CASSLDRPGNIQYF
>TRBJ2-1|15|few|.|TRBV4-3
TGCGCCAGCAGCCCCACCAACGACGGGGGCAATGAGCAGTTCTTC
CASSPTNDGGNEQFF
>TRBJ1-2|14|.|.|TRBV13
TGTGCCAGCAGCTTAGAGGTCGGGAACAATGGCTACACCTTC
CASSLEVGNNGYTF
>TRBJ2-1|13|.|.|TRBV7-2
TGTGCCAGCAGCCGTCAGAGAAACAATGGGCAGTTCTTC
CASSRQRNNGQFF
>TRBJ2-5|13|once|.|TRBV6-4
TGTGCCAGCAGTAGCTACCCCCAAGAGACCCAGTACTTC
CASSSYPQETQYF
>TRBJ2-1|16|few|.|TRBV12-3/TRBV12-4
TGTGCCAGCAGTCCTCTGACTAGAACAACCTACAATGAGCAGTTCTTC
CASSPLTRTTYNEQFF
>TRBJ1-4|16|.|.|TRBV12-3/TRBV12-4
TGTGCCAGCAGTTCCCGGGACGGACCAACTAATGAAAAACTGTTTTTT
CASSSRDGPTNEKLFF
>TRBJ1-1|12|.|.|TRBV9
TGTGCCAGCAGCGTAGGGGGTTATGAAGCTTTCTTT
CASSVGGYEAFF
>TRBJ1-2|15|once|TRBD1|TRBV9
TGTGCCAGCAGCGGGCTAGGGACAGCCTCAGGGGGCTACACCTTC
CASSGLGTASGGYTF
>TRBJ1-2|15|.|.|TRBV12-3/TRBV12-4
TGTGCCAGCAGTTTAGTTCCAGGGCAAAACTATGGCTACACCTTC
CASSLVPGQNYGYTF
>TRBJ1-3|14|.|.|TRBV12-3/TRBV12-4
TGTGCCAGCAGTTTTCGAAGCCATGGAAACACCATATATTTT
CASSFRSHGNTIYF
>TRBJ2-6|17|.|.|TRBV2
TGTGCCAGCGGGGACCCGGGGGTGATCTCTGGGGCCAACGTCCTGACTTTC
CASGDPGVISGANVLTF
>TRBJ1-5|16|.|.|TRBV20-1
TGCAGTGCCCCACCCAAGTCGTTTCATAGCAATCAGCCCCAGCATTTT
CSAPPKSFHSNQPQHF
>TRBJ2-1|13|.|.|TRBV29-1
TGCAGCGTTCGGACGTCCACCTACAATGAGCAGTTCTTC
CSVRTSTYNEQFF
>TRBJ2-7|15|.|.|TRBV14
TGTGCCAGCAGCCATTCGGGTTATGAGGCCTGCGAGCAGTACTTC
CASSHSGYEACEQYF
>TRBJ1-1|12|.|.|TRBV9
TGTGCCAGCGCACCCGCTGGGAGAGAAGCTTTCTTT
CASAPAGREAFF
>TRBJ2-7|13|.|.|TRBV27
TGTGCCAGCAGTTTATGGGGGGAGTACGAGCAGTACTTC
CASSLWGEYEQYF
>TRBJ2-1|13|.|.|TRBV6-5
TGTGCCAGCCGGGACGGATTCTACAATGAGCAGTTCTTC
CASRDGFYNEQFF
>TRBJ2-5|14|few|TRBD2|TRBV5-1
TGCGCCAGCAGCACGGCGGGAGGGGAAGAGACCCAGTACTTC
CASSTAGGEETQYF
>TRBJ1-4|17|.|.|TRBV7-8
TGTGCCAGCAGCTTAAACAACTGGGATGATACTAATGAAAAACTGTTTTTT
CASSLNNWDDTNEKLFF
>TRBJ2-1|13|.|.|TRBV7-2
TGTGCCAGCACCCGAACGGGTCCGGATGAGCAGTTCTTC
CASTRTGPDEQFF
>TRBJ2-1|16|few|.|TRBV2
TGTGCCAGCAGTCCCCCTCTGTCGAGCTCCTACAATGAGCAGTTCTTC
CASSPPLSSSYNEQFF
>TRBJ2-5|13|few|TRBD2|TRBV29-1
TGCAGCGTCCTCGTGGGGGGGATCGAGACCCAGTACTTC
CSVLVGGIETQYF
>TRBJ2-1|15|once|.|TRBV4-2
TGTGCCAGTCGACACGATACAGGCTCCTACAATGAGCAGTTCTTC
CASRHDTGSYNEQFF
>TRBJ1-5|15|.|.|TRBV4-2
TGTGCCAGCAGCCAAGGGAGGCAGATCAATCAGCCCCAGCATTTT
CASSQGRQINQPQHF
>TRBJ2-3|14|.|.|TRBV9
TGTGCCAGCAGCGTAGTTCGGGATACAGATACGCAGTATTTT
CASSVVRDTDTQYF
>TRBJ2-7|14|few|.|TRBV3-1
TGTGCCAGCAGCCAACCCGGGACCCCCTACGAGCAGTACTTC
CASSQPGTPYEQYF
>TRBJ2-1|16|.|TRBD2|TRBV20-1
TGCAGTGCTAGAGCGGCTAGCGGGAGCTCCTACAATGAGCAGTTCTTC
CSARAASGSSYNEQFF
>TRBJ2-6|18|.|TRBD1|TRBV5-1
TGCGCCAGCAGCTCCCGGGACAGAAGCCTTTCTGGGGCCAACGTCCTGACTTTC
CASSSRDRSLSGANVLTF
>TRBJ2-6|16|once|.|TRBV14
TGTGCCAGCAGCGGGCTTCCAGGCTCTGGGGCCAACGTCCTGACTTTC
CASSGLPGSGANVLTF
>TRBJ1-2|14|.|.|TRBV4-1
TGCGCCAGCAGCCAAGATCGCCAGGCCTATGGCTACACCTTC
CASSQDRQAYGYTF
>TRBJ1-6|13|.|.|TRBV7-9
TGTGCCAGCAGCTCCTCGGGGGATTCACCCCTCCACTTT
CASSSSGDSPLHF
>TRBJ2-1|18|.|.|TRBV7-6
TGTGCCAGCAGCCATCTCAGCCCCTCCAGGCCCTCCTACAATGAGCAGTTCTTC
CASSHLSPSRPSYNEQFF
>TRBJ2-5|15|.|.|TRBV7-2
TGTGCCAGCAGCTTGGACTCTCGAAATGTGGAGACCCAGTACTTC
CASSLDSRNVETQYF
>TRBJ2-2|17|.|TRBD2|TRBV11-2
TGTGCCAGCAGCCCCGGGACTAGCGGAACGAACACCGGGGAGCTGTTTTTT
CASSPGTSGTNTGELFF
>TRBJ2-1|16|.|TRBD1|TRBV6-1
TGTGCCAGCAGGAAGGACAGGGGGCATTATTACAATGAGCAGTTCTTC
CASRKDRGHYYNEQFF
>TRBJ2-2|15|few|.|TRBV7-2
TGTGCCAGCAGCTTTGTCACTAGAATGGCCGGGGAGCTGTTTTTT
CASSFVTRMAGELFF
>TRBJ2-7|14|.|TRBD2|TRBV4-1
TGCGCCAGCAGCCAAAATTCGGGGGGCTACGAGCAGTACTTC
CASSQNSGGYEQYF
>TRBJ2-7|13|.|.|TRBV6-2/TRBV6-3
TGTGCCAGCACCCCAAAAACCGGTGGCGAGCAGTACTTC
CASTPKTGGEQYF
>TRBJ2-7|14|.|.|TRBV29-1
TGCAGCGTTGTGCCCGAGTCAGACCTCGCCGAGCAGTACTTC
CSVVPESDLAEQYF